This TCR beta chain was profiled in a study of T cells after yellow fever vaccination. The wider study: Low-cell-number fractions underwent preparation using SMART-Seq v4 Ultra Low Input. Study outcomes and limitations: Abundant bulk-population clonotypes could contaminate the FACS-sorted repertoires.

V was clipped by 7 bases and J by 10 bases; unmatched bases: 10. Germline CDR1 is SGHAT and CDR2 is FQNNGV. The length of the CDR3 is 14 residues. This clonotype has a count of ten or more. It was through 5'RACE template switching that TCR cDNA was made, with a universal primer site and UMIs added. TCRdb reanalysed the 5' RACE reads using MiXCR and keeps one entry per CDR3 protein. The repertoire holds about 26,000 distinct CDR3 sequences, with approximately 4.5% as singletons. J is TRBJ2-1 and V is TRBV11-2; 10 nucleotides align to TRBD2. This sample comprised PBMCs, either bulk or a sorted T-cell subset (CD4+, CD8+, memory, or dextramer-sorted; not recorded which), obtained on the day of the yellow fever booster vaccination. This receptor was obtained from a man younger than 35 who received the YFV17D yellow fever vaccine. The CDR3 DNA reads TGTGCCAGCACCTCGACTAGCGGGCGGAGGGAGCAGTTCTTC. Translated: CASTSTSGRREQFF.